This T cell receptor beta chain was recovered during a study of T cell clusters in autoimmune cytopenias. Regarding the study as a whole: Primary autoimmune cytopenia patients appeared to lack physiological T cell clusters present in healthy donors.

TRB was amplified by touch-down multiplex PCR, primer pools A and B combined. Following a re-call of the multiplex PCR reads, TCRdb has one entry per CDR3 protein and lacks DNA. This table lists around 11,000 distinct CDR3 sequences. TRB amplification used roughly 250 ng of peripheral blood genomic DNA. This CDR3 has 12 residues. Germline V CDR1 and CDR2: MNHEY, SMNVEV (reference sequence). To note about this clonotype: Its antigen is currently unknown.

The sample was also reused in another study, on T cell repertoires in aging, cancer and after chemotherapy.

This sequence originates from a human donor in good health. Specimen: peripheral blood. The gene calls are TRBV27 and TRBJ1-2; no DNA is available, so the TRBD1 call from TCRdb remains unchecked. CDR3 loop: CASSYRGYGYTF.